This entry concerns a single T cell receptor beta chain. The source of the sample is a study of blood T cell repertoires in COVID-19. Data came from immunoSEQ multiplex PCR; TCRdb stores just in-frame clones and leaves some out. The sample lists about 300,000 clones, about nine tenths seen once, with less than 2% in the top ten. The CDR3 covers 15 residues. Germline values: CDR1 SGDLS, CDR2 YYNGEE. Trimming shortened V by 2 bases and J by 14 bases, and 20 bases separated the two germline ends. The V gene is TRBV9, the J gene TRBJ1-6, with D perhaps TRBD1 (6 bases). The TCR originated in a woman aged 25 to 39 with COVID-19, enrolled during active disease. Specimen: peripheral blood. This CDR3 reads CASSVGQGIIQALHF. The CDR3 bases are TGTGCCAGCAGCGTGGGACAAGGTATAATTCAGGCCCTCCACTTT. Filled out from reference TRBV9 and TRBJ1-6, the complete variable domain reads DSGVTQTPKHLITATGQRVTLRCSPRSGDLSVYWYQQSLDQGLQFLIQYYNGEERAKGNILERFSAQQFPDLHSELNLSSLELGDSALYFCASSVGQGIIQALHFGNGTRLTVT.